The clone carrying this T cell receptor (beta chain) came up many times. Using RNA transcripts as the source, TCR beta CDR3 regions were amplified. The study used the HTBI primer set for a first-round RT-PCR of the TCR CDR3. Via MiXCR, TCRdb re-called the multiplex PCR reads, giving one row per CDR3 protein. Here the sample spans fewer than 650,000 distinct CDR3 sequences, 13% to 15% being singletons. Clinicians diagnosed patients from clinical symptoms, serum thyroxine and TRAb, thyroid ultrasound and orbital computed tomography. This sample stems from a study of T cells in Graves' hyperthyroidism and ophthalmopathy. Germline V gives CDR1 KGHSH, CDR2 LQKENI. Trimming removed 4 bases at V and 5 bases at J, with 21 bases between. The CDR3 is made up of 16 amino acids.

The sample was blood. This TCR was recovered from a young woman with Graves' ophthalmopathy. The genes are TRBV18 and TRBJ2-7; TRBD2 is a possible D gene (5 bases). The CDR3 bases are TGTGCCAGCTCACTTGGCATTAAGCGGTCCTGGGACGAGCAGTACTTC. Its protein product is CASSLGIKRSWDEQYF.